This section outlines one T cell receptor (beta chain) sequence together with its context. Antigen specificity is unknown. Sequencing was performed with immunoSEQ multiplex PCR; in TCRdb, only in-frame clones are kept and a portion is missing. The sample comprises roughly 20,000 clones, 82% of which are singletons, and over 40% rests with the top ten. The data belong to a study of T cell responses to AZD1222 COVID-19 vaccine. The overall study: Pooled in the analysis were second doses at about 4 or about 12 weeks.

The CDR3 has 14 residues. The ends were cut back, 2 bases at V and 11 bases at J, with 13 bases in the middle. CDR1 is LNHDA, CDR2 SQIVND, per germline (reference sequence). Study-wide results and caveats: Regions left unmutated in variants are reportedly the target of nearly half of spike-specific TCRs. Without day 14 samples, only post-peak T cell repertoires were studied. Seropositive status at baseline applied to only six AZD1222 recipients.

The sequence came from an adult in good health. The sequencing here drew on peripheral blood, taken on day 0 of AZD1222 vaccination. The chain joins TRBV19 to TRBJ1-6; D is uncertain. The CDR3 protein is CASSIPTSGTPLHF. The CDR3 bases are TGTGCCAGTAGTATACCGACGTCCGGGACACCCCTCCACTTT.